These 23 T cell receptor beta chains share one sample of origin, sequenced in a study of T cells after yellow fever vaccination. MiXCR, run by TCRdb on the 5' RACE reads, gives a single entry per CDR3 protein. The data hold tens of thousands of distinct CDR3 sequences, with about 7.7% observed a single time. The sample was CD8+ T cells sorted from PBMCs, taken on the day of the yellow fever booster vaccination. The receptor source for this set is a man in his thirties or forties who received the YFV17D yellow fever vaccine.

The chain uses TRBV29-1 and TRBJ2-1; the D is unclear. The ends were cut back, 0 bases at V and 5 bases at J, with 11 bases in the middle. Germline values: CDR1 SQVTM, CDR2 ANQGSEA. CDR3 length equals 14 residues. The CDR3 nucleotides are TGCAGCGTTGAAGATCTCTCAGTTCACAATGAGCAGTTCTTC. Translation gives CSVEDLSVHNEQFF.

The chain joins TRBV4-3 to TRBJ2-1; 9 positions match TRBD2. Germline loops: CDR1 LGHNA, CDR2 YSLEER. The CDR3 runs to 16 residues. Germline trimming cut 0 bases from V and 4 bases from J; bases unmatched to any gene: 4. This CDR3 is CASSQEGGRAYNEQFF. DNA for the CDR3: TGCGCCAGCAGCCAAGAGGGCGGGAGGGCTTACAATGAGCAGTTCTTC.

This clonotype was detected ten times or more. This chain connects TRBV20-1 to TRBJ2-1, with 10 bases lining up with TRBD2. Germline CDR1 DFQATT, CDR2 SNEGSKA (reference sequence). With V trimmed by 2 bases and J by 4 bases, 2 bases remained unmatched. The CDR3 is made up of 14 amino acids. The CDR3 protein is CSARLAGEYNEQFF. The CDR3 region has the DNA TGCAGTGCTAGACTAGCGGGGGAGTACAATGAGCAGTTCTTC.

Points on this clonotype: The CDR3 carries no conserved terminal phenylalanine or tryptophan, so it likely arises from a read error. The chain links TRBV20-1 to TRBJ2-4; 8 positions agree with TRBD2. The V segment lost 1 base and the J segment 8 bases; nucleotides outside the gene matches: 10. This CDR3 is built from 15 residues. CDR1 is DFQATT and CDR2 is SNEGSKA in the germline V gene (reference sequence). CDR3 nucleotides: TGCAGTGCTAGAGCCCCTTTAAGCGGGAGAGACATTCAGTACCTC. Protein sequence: CSARAPLSGRDIQYL.

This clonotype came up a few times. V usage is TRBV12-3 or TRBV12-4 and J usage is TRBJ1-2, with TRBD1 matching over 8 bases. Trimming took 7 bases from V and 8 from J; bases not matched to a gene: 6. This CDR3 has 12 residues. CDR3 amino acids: CASNDRGGGYTF. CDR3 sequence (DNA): TGTGCCAGCAATGACAGGGGAGGAGGCTACACCTTC.

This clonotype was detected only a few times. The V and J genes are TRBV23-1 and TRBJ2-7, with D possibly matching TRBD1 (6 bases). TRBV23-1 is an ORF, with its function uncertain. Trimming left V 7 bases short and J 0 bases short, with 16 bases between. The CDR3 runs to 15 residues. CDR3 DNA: TGCGCCAGCAACACCCCCTGGACAGTCTCCTACGAGCAGTACTTC. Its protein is CASNTPWTVSYEQYF.

The CDR3 protein is CASSQSLQGAEQFF. In nucleotides, the CDR3 is TGCGCCAGCAGCCAATCCTTACAGGGCGCTGAGCAGTTCTTC. This sequence joins TRBV4-3 and TRBJ2-1; possibly TRBD1 for D (6 bases). Germline V gives CDR1 LGHNA, CDR2 YSLEER. This CDR3 has 14 amino acids. The V end lost 2 bases, the J end lost 9 bases, and 14 bases lay between the germline ends.

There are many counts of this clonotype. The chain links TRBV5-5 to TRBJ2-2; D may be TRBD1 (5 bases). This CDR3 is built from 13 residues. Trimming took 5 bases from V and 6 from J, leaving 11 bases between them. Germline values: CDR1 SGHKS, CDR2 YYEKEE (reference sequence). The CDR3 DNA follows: TGTGCCAGCAGTTTCCAGGGCTCCGGGGAGCTGTTTTTT. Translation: CASSFQGSGELFF.

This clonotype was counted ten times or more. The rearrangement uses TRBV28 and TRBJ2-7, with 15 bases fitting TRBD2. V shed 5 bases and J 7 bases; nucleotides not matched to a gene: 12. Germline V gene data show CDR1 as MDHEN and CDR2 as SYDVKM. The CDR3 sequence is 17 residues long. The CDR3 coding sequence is TGTGCCAGCAGTCTCAAAGGACTAGCGGGAGGGCCTGATGAGCAGTACTTC. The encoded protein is CASSLKGLAGGPDEQYF.

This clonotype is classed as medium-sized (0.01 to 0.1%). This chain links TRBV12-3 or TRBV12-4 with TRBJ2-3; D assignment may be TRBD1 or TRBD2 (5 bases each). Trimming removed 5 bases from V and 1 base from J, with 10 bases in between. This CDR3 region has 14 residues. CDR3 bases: TGTGCCAGCAGTGGACTGGGGGGCACAGATACGCAGTATTTT. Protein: CASSGLGGTDTQYF.

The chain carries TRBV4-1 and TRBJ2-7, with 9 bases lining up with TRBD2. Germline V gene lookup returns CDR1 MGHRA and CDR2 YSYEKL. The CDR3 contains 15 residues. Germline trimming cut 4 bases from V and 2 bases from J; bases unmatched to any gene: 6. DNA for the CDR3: TGCGCCAGCAGCCTAAACCCTAGCGGGACCTACGAGCAGTACTTC. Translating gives CASSLNPSGTYEQYF.

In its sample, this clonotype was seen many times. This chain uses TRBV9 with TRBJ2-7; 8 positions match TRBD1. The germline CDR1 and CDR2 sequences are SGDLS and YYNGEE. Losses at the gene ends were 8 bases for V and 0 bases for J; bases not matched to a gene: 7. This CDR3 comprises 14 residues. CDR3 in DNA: TGTGCCAGTAGTCCAGGGGGCGACTCCTACGAGCAGTACTTC. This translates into CASSPGGDSYEQYF.

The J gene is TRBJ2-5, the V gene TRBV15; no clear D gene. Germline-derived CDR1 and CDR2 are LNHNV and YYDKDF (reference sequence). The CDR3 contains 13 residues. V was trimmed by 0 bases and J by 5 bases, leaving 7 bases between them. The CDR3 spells CATSRDLGETQYF. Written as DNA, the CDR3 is TGTGCCACCAGCAGAGATTTAGGGGAGACCCAGTACTTC.

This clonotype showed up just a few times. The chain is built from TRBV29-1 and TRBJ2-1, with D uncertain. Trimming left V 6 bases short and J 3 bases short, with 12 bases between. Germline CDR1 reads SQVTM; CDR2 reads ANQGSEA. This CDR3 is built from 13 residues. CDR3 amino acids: CSVDGVVYNEQFF. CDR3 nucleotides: TGCAGCGTCGACGGAGTAGTCTACAATGAGCAGTTCTTC.

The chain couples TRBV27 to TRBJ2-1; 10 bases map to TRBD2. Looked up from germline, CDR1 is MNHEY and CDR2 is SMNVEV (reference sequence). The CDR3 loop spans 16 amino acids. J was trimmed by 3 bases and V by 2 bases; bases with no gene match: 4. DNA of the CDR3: TGTGCCAGCAGTTTAGAGACTAGCGGGCTCTACAATGAGCAGTTCTTC. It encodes CASSLETSGLYNEQFF.

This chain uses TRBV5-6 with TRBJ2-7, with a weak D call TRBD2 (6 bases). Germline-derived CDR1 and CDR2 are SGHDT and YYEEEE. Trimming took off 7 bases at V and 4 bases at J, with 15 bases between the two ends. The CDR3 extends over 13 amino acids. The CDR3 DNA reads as TGTGCCAGCCACTTCTCAGGGAGGTACGAGCAGTACTTC. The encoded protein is CASHFSGRYEQYF.

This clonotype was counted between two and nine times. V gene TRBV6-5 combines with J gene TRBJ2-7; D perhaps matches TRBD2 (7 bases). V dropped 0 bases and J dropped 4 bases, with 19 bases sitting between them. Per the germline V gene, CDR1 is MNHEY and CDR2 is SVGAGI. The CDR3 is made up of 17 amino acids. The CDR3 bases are TGTGCCAGCAGTTACTCGCTTCAGGAGGGGGGGGAATACGAGCAGTACTTC. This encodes CASSYSLQEGGEYEQYF.

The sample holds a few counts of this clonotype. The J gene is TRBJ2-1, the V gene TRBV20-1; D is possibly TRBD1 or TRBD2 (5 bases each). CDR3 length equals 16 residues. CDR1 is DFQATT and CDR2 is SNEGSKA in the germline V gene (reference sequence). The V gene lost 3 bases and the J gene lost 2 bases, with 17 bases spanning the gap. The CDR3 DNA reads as TGCAGTGCTAGCAGAGGGGCCCCTACCCCCTACAATGAGCAGTTCTTC. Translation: CSASRGAPTPYNEQFF.

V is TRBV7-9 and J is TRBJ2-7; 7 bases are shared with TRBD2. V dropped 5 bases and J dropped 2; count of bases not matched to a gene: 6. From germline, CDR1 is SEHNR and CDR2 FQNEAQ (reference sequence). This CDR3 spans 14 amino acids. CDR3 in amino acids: CASSREELPYEQYF. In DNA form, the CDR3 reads TGTGCCAGCAGCCGGGAGGAGCTCCCCTACGAGCAGTACTTC.

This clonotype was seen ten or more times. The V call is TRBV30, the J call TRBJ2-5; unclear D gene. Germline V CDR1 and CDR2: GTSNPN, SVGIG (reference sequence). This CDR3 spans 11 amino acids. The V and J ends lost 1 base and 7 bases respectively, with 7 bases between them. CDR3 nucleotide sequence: TGTGCCTGGAGTGCCCCGGGGACCCAGTACTTC. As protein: CAWSAPGTQYF. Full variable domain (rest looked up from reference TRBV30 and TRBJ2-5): SQTIHQWPATLVQPVGSPLSLECTVEGTSNPNLYWYRQAAGRGLQLLFYSVGIGQISSEVPQNLSASRPQDRQFILSSKKLLLSDSGFYLCAWSAPGTQYFGPGTRLLVL.

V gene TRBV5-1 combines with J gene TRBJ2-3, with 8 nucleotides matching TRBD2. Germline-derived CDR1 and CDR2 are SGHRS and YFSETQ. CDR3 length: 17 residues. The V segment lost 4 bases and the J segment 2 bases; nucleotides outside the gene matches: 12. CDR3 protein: CASSPRTSPDSTDTQYF. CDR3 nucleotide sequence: TGCGCCAGCAGCCCCCGGACTAGCCCGGATTCCACAGATACGCAGTATTTT. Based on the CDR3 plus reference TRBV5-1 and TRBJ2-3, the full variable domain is KAGVTQTPRYLIKTRGQQVTLSCSPISGHRSVSWYQQTPGQGLQFLFEYFSETQRNKGNFPGRFSGRQFSNSRSEMNVSTLELGDSALYLCASSPRTSPDSTDTQYFGPGTRLTVL.

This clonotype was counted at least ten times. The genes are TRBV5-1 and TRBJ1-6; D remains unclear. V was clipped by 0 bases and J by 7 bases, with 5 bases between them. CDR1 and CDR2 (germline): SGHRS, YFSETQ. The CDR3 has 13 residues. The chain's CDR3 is CASSLVENSPLHF. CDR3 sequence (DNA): TGCGCCAGCAGCTTGGTCGAGAATTCACCCCTCCACTTT.

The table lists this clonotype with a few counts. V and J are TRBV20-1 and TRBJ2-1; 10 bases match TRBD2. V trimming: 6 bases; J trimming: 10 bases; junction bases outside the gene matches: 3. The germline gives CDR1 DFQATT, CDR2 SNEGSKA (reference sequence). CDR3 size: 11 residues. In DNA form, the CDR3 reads TGCAGTGCGGCACTAGCGGGAGAGCAGTTCTTC. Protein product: CSAALAGEQFF.